This T cell receptor (beta chain) was retrieved from a study of CD8 T cells in ankylosing spondylitis. TCRdb recomputed calls from the 5' RACE reads with MiXCR, one row per CDR3 protein. This sample carries 340,000 or so distinct CDR3 sequences, roughly 14% of them seen once, and the ten largest clones take about 1%. Germline assignment: CDR1 SGHAT and CDR2 FQDESV (reference sequence). V shed 4 bases and J 0 bases; nucleotides not matched to a gene: 7. The CDR3 covers 18 residues. The sequencing sample was made of blood, either unsorted or a sorted T cell fraction (not recorded which). This clonotype was obtained from a male donor with ankylosing spondylitis or in good health (not recorded which). V usage is TRBV11-1 and J usage is TRBJ2-1; 12 bases agree with TRBD2. The CDR3 sequence: CASSYGGLAGSSYNEQFF. CDR3 DNA: TGTGCCAGCAGCTACGGGGGACTAGCGGGTAGCTCCTACAATGAGCAGTTCTTC.